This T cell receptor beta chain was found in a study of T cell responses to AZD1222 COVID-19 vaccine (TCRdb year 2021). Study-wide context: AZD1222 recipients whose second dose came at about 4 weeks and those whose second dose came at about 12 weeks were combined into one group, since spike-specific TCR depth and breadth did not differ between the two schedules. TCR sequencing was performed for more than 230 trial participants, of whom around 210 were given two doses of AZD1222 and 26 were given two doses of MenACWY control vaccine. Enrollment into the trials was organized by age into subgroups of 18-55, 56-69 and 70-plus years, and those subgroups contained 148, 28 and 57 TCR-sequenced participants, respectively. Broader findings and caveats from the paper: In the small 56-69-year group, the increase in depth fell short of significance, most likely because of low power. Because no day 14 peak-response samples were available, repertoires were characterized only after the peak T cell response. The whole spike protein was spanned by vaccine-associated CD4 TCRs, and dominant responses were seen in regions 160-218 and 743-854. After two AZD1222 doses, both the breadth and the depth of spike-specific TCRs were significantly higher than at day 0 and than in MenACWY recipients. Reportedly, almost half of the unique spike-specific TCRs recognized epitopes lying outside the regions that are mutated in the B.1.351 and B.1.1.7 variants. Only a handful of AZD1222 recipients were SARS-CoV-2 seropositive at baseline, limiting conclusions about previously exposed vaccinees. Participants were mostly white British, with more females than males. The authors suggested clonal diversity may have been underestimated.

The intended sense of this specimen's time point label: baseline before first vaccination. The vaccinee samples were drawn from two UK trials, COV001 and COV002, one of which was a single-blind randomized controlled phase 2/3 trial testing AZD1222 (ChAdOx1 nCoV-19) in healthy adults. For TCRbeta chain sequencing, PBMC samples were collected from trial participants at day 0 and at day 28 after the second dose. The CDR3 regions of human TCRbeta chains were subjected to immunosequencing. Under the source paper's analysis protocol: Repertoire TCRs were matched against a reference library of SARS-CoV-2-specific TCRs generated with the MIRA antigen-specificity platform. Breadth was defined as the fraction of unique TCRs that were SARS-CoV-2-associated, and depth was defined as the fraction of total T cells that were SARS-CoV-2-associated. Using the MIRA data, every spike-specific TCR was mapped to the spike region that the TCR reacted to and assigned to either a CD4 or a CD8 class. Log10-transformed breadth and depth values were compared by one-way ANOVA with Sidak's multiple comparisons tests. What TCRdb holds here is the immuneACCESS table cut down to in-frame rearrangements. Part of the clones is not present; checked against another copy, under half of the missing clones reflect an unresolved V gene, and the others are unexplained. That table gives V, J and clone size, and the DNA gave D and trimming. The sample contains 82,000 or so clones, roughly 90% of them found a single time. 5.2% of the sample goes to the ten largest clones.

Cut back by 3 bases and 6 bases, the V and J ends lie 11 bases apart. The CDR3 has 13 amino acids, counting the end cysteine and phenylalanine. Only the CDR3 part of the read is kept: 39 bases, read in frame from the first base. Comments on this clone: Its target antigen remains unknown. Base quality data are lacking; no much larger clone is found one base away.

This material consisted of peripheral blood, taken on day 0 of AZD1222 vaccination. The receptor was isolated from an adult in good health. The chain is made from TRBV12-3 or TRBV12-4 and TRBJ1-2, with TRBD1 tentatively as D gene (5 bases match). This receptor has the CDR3 CASSFQGGHGYTF. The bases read TGTGCCAGCAGTTTTCAGGGTGGGCATGGCTACACCTTC.